The next 5 T cell receptor beta chains were all read from a single sample in a study of CD8+ T cells in alopecia areata. In each case, RNA was isolated and then reverse transcribed into cDNA as the sequencing template. Sequencing was performed with immunoSEQ multiplex PCR; in TCRdb, only in-frame clones are kept and a portion is missing. The sample shows approximately 130,000 clones, less than 50% of them seen only once. Sequencing was done on a sample of NKG2D-low CD8+ T cells sorted from blood. The source is a human donor with alopecia areata.

This chain connects TRBV11-3 to TRBJ2-4, with 7 bases aligning to TRBD1. Trimming at V came to 1 base and at J to 15 bases, leaving 6 bases not matched to a gene. Germline V lookup: CDR1 SGHNT, CDR2 YENEEA. The CDR3 runs to 12 residues. The CDR3 DNA reads TGTGCCAGCAGCTTAGCCCAACAGGGGCTGTACTTC. Its translation: CASSLAQQGLYF. The variable domain in full, with the rest retrieved from reference TRBV11-3 and TRBJ2-4, is EAGVVQSPRYKIIEKKQPVAFWCNPISGHNTLYWYLQNLGQGPELLIRYENEEAVDDSQLPKDRFSAERLKGVDSTLKIQPAELGDSAVYLCASSLAQQGLYFGAGTRLSVL.

The genes are TRBV11-2 and TRBJ1-2; D gene unclear. This CDR3 has 15 amino acids. V lost 5 bases and J 4 bases, leaving 17 bases between the germline ends. Germline CDR1 is SGHAT and CDR2 is FQNNGV. The CDR3 loop reads CASSPEGVPGYGYTF. DNA of the CDR3: TGTGCCAGCAGCCCAGAGGGTGTACCAGGCTATGGCTACACCTTC.

This clone has more than one count but fewer than ten. The DNA of the CDR3 is TGCAGCGTCTACGACTCGAATGAGCAGTTCTTC. It translates to CSVYDSNEQFF. The gene calls are TRBV29-1 and TRBJ2-1; D gene ambiguous. Trimming shortened V by 6 bases and J by 7 bases, and 10 bases separated the two germline ends. The germline V gene encodes CDR1 SQVTM and CDR2 ANQGSEA. This CDR3 comprises 11 residues.

The chain combines TRBV7-3 with TRBJ2-7, with D perhaps matching TRBD2 (5 bases). The CDR3 length is 12 residues. Trimming shortened V by 4 bases and J by 6 bases, and 10 bases separated the two germline ends. The germline CDR1 and CDR2 sequences are SGHTA and FQGTGA. CDR3 sequence: CASSSAGGEQYF. The CDR3 bases are TGTGCCAGCAGCTCGGCGGGTGGCGAGCAGTACTTC. The whole variable domain, filled in from reference TRBV7-3 and TRBJ2-7, reads GAGVSQTPSNKVTEKGKYVELRCDPISGHTALYWYRQSLGQGPEFLIYFQGTGAADDSGLPNDRFFAVRPEGSVSTLKIQRTERGDSAVYLCASSSAGGEQYFGPGTRLTVT.

This clone was recorded only once. The V gene is TRBV27, the J gene TRBJ1-1, with 7 bases aligning to TRBD1. This CDR3 has 12 residues. Germline CDR1 MNHEY, CDR2 SMNVEV (reference sequence). The ends lost 5 bases at V and 10 bases at J; junction bases unmatched: 7. Written as DNA, the CDR3 is TGTGCCAGCAGTCTACCAACAGGGGTAGCTTTCTTT. Translating gives CASSLPTGVAFF.